This TCR beta chain came from a study of T cell repertoires in cytomegalovirus infection. Study-level information: Both CMV infection and a matching HLA type were indicated by public TCR beta signatures. The study's findings and limits: Pooled public TCR beta family frequency picked out CMV carriers with the relevant HLA. In two of eight donors, the top clonotype was HLA-C-restricted CMV-specific.

As for this clonotype: The antigen is unknown.

TCRdb used MiXCR to reprocess the reads, holding one entry per CDR3 protein. The sample contains under 150,000 distinct CDR3 sequences, roughly 25% of which appear only once. V shed 5 bases and J shed 3 bases, with 7 bases lying between them. Germline V gene data show CDR1 as SGHTA and CDR2 as FQGNSA. The CDR3 sequence is 12 residues long. The sequenced material came from PBMCs, sequenced either directly or after in vitro stimulation (not recorded which). V is TRBV7-2 and J is TRBJ1-1, with no clear D. The sequence came from a human donor in good health (CMV status not recorded). Some clones in this sample may be carry-over from other donors' samples. CDR3 nucleotide sequence: TGTGCCAGCAGCCGAGACCACACTGAAGCTTTCTTT. Translated: CASSRDHTEAFF.